This T cell receptor beta chain appears in the sequencing data of a study of graft-versus-host responses after intestinal transplantation. Study details: Isolated intestinal, liver-intestinal, or multivisceral transplants had been given to the recipients.

The CDR3 runs to 15 residues. V was shortened by 3 bases and J by 6 bases, with 14 bases between the two germline ends. Germline CDR1 reads SEHNR; CDR2 reads FQNEAQ (reference sequence). Notes on this clone: What it recognizes is unknown.

Sequencing was performed with immunoSEQ multiplex PCR; in TCRdb, only in-frame clones are kept and a portion is missing. The sample holds tens of thousands of clones, approximately 95% seen once. Sequencing was performed on unstimulated CD8+ T cells sorted from spleen or lymph node cells, taken before transplant. The receptor's source is a human donor who was the organ donor for an intestinal transplant. The chain joins TRBV7-9 to TRBJ1-4; weak D call: TRBD1 (5 bases). The CDR3 region has the DNA TGTGCCAGCAGCTTTCGAGGGACGACGGATGAAAAACTGTTTTTT. It codes for CASSFRGTTDEKLFF.